This TCR beta chain comes out of a study of OX40 agonist ivuxolimab in advanced cancers. Study summary: Participants, 75% to 90% male, averaged roughly 60 years of age, ranging from 23 to 79. Study-level findings and limits: The mean number of expanded clones was higher in CD8+ T cells than in CD4+.

Only in-frame clones appear in the TCRdb table, and some are missing; sequencing was by immunoSEQ multiplex PCR. The sample has some 70,000 clones; about 81% are singletons. The CDR3 contains 15 residues. CDR1 SGHAT and CDR2 FQNNGV come from the germline V gene. V lost 3 bases, J lost 0 bases, and 10 bases lay in between. On this clone: The antigen remains undetermined.

Patients with autoimmune history or systemic immunosuppression were excluded. The genes are TRBV11-2 and TRBJ2-3; D uncertain. The sample consisted of CD4+ or CD8+ T cells sorted from blood, taken in a trial of the OX40 agonist ivuxolimab. This sequence originates from an adult with an advanced solid tumor such as melanoma, head and neck, liver or kidney cancer. CDR3 amino acids: CASSLQPSSTDTQYF. CDR3 nucleotides: TGTGCCAGCAGCTTGCAACCATCTAGCACAGATACGCAGTATTTT.